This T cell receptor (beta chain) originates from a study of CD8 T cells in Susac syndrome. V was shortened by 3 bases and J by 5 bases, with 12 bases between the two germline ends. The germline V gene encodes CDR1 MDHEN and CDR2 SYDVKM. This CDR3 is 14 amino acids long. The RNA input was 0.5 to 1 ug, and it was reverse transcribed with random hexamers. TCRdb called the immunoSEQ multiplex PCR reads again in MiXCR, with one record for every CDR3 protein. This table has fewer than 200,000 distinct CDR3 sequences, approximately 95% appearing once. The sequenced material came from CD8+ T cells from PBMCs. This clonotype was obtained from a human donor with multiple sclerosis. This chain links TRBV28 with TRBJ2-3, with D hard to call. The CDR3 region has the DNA TGTGCCAGCAGTTTGCGACGGAACATAGATACGCAGTATTTT. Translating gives CASSLRRNIDTQYF.